Only a few counts were recorded for the clone carrying this TCR beta chain. Its specificity is not known. With the Oncomine TCR Beta short-read assay, DNA from cultured CD4+ T cells was sequenced. TCRdb reanalysed the PCR reads using MiXCR and keeps one entry per CDR3 protein. The sample shows 10,000 to 13,000 distinct CDR3 sequences, 41% of them seen only once. The record originates from a study of vaccination and CD4 T cells after COVID-19. This sample's treatment: roughly 10-day PBMC culture with coronavirus spike peptide pools or control peptides (ViraFEST assay). CDR1 LNHDA and CDR2 SQIVND come from the germline V gene (reference sequence). V lost 3 bases and J 1 base, leaving 11 bases between the germline ends. CDR3 length: 15 residues. Findings and caveats of the study: Reactive clonotype counts went from median approximately 23 after infection to about 37 after vaccination, nonsignificantly.

The sequence came from a human donor who had recovered from COVID-19. Sequencing was performed on CD4+ T cells from blood, cultured in vitro, taken after SARS-CoV-2 vaccination. This chain uses TRBV19 with TRBJ2-3; TRBD1 is a possible D gene (6 bases). CDR3 residues: CASSIRPGGTDTQYF. As DNA, the CDR3 is TGTGCCAGTAGTATTAGGCCAGGGGGCACAGATACGCAGTATTTT.